The subject of this entry is one T cell receptor beta chain. Its antigen is unknown. Read sequence stops 3 residues before the CDR3 end, and the germline J gene provides the missing end. The data originate from a study of T cells in women clearing cervical HPV infection (dated by TCRdb to about 2018). Study-wide context: The cases were 25 or so women with histologically confirmed HPV16-related CIN3 or worse, and 2 of these cases were invasive cancers. Cases and controls were matched on year of sample collection and on age within five years. Blood from cases was drawn at the visit where the lesion was first identified, while blood from controls was drawn once the infection was no longer detected. In the parent cohort, around 9,900 women aged 18 or older were enrolled in Guanacaste, Costa Rica, during about 1992 to 1994 and then followed for under nine years. Controls were more than 20 women whose single incident HPV16 infection cleared within 12 months without precancer or cancer developing. Median age was about 35 years in cases versus around 40 in controls, and baseline characteristics did not differ significantly. As quality controls, five blinded duplicates were added to each group, bringing the total to roughly 60 samples made up of about 50 participants and approximately ten replicates. Among cases, blood sampling came a median of about 150 days after lesion detection, with an interquartile range of about 80 to 230 days. HLA typing was available for only a few women, so HLA type could not be excluded as a confounder. Nested within Costa Rica's Guanacaste HPV Natural History Study, an exploratory proof-of-principle case-control study compared TCR repertoires across cervical HPV16 outcomes. Overall study outcomes, separate from this receptor: TRBV6-7 relative abundance was lower in cases than in controls (about 0.099% versus 0.16%; Bonferroni P = 0.0008). Cases were distinguished from controls with an estimated AUC of about 0.78 by random forest classifiers combining richness and V gene abundances. Across sequencing depths, CIN3+ cases showed significantly higher TCR repertoire richness than controls, but evenness did not differ between the groups. Whether associations preceded infection or resulted from infection could not be shown with the cross-sectional design, and effector/memory subsets and HPV-specific T cells were not isolated. Because T-cell numbers per sample were unknown, differences in richness could reflect varying T-cell content rather than repertoire biology.

The germline V gene sets CDR1 to KGHSH and CDR2 to LQKENI. From cysteine to phenylalanine, the CDR3 is 15 amino acids long. Sequencing covers 36 bases of the CDR3, shown here with the frame starting at base 1. Every participant had a single incident cervical HPV16 infection, and women with prevalent HPV16 infections were excluded. Cervical HPV DNA was detected with MY09/MY11 PCR, and genotyping was done by dot-blot hybridization. Around 15 mL of heparinized blood were centrifuged, and the buffy coat was split into aliquots, frozen at -30 degrees C, and then kept at -80 degrees C. Genomic DNA was extracted from buffy coat specimens using QIAGEN kits. TCR beta CDR3 regions were amplified by multiplex PCR using the immunoSEQ assay from an average of roughly 1,200 ng genomic DNA per sample. Primer bias was corrected in the assay by using a complete synthetic TCR repertoire to establish an amplification baseline. The amplicons were sequenced using the Illumina platform. The source study handled its data this way. Sequence errors were corrected by clustering with frequency ratios and a modified nearest-neighbor algorithm, and the sequences were then analyzed in the immunoSEQ Analyzer using IMGT gene definitions. At each rarefaction depth, TCR richness and evenness were averaged over 20 rarefaction repeats, and samples with fewer sequences than the depth were excluded. Relative abundances of V, D and J genes were compared between groups using Wilcoxon rank sum tests, with FDR correction applied. For the blinded duplicates, the intraclass correlation was 90% to 97% for TCR richness and averaged approximately 76% across roughly 65 gene segments. In TCRdb, the immuneACCESS table is reduced to in-frame sequences with V and J assigned. These tables do not hold every clone; where another copy was compared, an unresolved V gene accounts for under half, and the others remain unexplained. D and trimming come from the DNA, and the V and J calls and clone size come from that table. The table held for this sample gives approximately 31,000 clones. The ten top clones hold around 3.1% of the sample.

This receptor chain uses TRBV18 and TRBJ2-3; the D region possibly corresponds to TRBD1 (7 bases align). The receptor comes from a woman between 18 and 69 years old with a cervical HPV16 infection that either progressed to CIN3+ or cleared (not recorded which). Input material: blood buffy coat. The CDR3 DNA, read in part, is TGTGCCAGCTCACGCGGGACAGCCGTACAAGAGACG. It specifies CASSRGTAVQET. In full, the CDR3 is CASSRGTAVQETQYF.